This T cell receptor (beta chain) was recorded in a study of a mutant IDH1 vaccine in newly diagnosed glioma. Time point of the sample: week 47, end of study. The study gave 300 ug of mutant IDH1 20-mer peptide per vaccine dose, with topical imiquimod. Only in-frame clones appear in the TCRdb table, and some are missing; sequencing was by immunoSEQ multiplex PCR. The sample includes about 59,000 clones, 83% seen only once; the top ten take 3.8%. Trimming stripped 1 base from V and 6 bases from J, with 15 bases between. The CDR3 contains 15 residues. Looked up from germline, CDR1 is SEHNR and CDR2 is FQNEAQ (reference sequence). As for this clone: Its target is not known.

This chain uses TRBV7-9 with TRBJ1-2; TRBD1 is a possible D gene (5 bases). The TCR originated in a man aged 25 to 45 with glioma. Sequencing was performed on PBMCs, taken from a glioma patient whose treatment included an IDH1 peptide vaccine. The CDR3 spells CASSLEVWGSNGYTF. For the CDR3, the DNA is TGTGCCAGCAGCTTAGAAGTGTGGGGCTCAAATGGCTACACCTTC.